The T cell receptor beta chain under discussion was sequenced for a study of response to subunit inactivated influenza vaccine. TCRdb passed the RT-PCR reads through MiXCR, listing each CDR3 protein once. The profile covers fewer than 250,000 distinct CDR3 sequences, with around 15% appearing a single time and about a quarter taken by the ten largest. Of note for this clonotype: Its antigen is unidentified.

Whole-study results and caveats: T cells newly recruited by each seasonal influenza vaccination are few, the authors suggested.

The source of this sequence is a man aged 50 to 60 who received an inactivated influenza vaccine. Sequenced material: CD8+ T cells sorted from PBMCs, taken about 5 days after vaccination.

For the CDR3, the DNA is TGCAGTGCAAGGACGGGGACCCGGGGCTACGAGCAGTACTTC. Protein sequence: CSARTGTRGYEQYF. V usage is TRBV20-1 and J usage is TRBJ2-7; D is tentatively TRBD1 or TRBD2 (5 bases each). The germline V and J ends were trimmed by 6 bases and 3 bases, with 18 bases remaining between them. The V gene's germline CDR1 is DFQATT and CDR2 SNEGSKA (reference sequence). This CDR3 has 14 amino acids.